Listed here are 5 T cell receptor beta chains from one sample, sequenced in a study of cytomegalovirus exposure and HLA in healthy donors. The PCR was carried out with 60 Vbeta primers and 13 Jbeta primers. Clones were sequenced by immunoSEQ multiplex PCR, and TCRdb holds only the in-frame ones, with some missing. The table for this sample gives approximately 200,000 clones. The source material was PBMCs. These receptors were obtained from a boy under 18 in good health and CMV-seronegative.

This rearrangement joins TRBV30 to TRBJ2-1; no firm D call. The CDR3 length is 13 residues. Germline-derived CDR1 and CDR2 are GTSNPN and SVGIG (reference sequence). Trimming cost V 5 bases and J 0 bases, with 8 bases left between them. The CDR3 sequence is CAWAFGSYNEQFF. The CDR3 bases are TGTGCCTGGGCGTTTGGCTCCTACAATGAGCAGTTCTTC.

The chain couples TRBV30 to TRBJ2-3; 10 nucleotides align to TRBD2. The CDR3 has 14 amino acids. CDR1 GTSNPN and CDR2 SVGIG come from the germline V gene (reference sequence). Trimming took 7 bases from V and 5 from J; bases not matched to a gene: 9. This chain's CDR3 is CAYRLAGGIDTQYF. The CDR3, as DNA: TGTGCCTACAGACTAGCGGGTGGGATAGATACGCAGTATTTT.

This chain links TRBV6-1 with TRBJ1-2, with a possible D match to TRBD1 (6 bases). V lost 3 bases, J lost 4 bases, and 21 bases lay in between. CDR1 and CDR2 from the germline V gene are MNHNS and SASEGT. The CDR3 consists of 17 residues. This CDR3 reads CASSEGHLFSFVYGYTF. DNA for the CDR3: TGTGCCAGCAGTGAGGGACATTTATTCTCCTTCGTCTATGGCTACACCTTC.

V and J are TRBV6-1 and TRBJ2-7; 10 bases align to TRBD2. Germline V CDR1 and CDR2: MNHNS, SASEGT. CDR3 length: 15 residues. The V and J ends lost 6 bases and 3 bases, in that order; junction bases with no gene match: 8. The CDR3 here is CASSQLAGGGYEQYF. The CDR3 DNA reads as TGTGCCAGCAGCCAGTTAGCGGGGGGCGGCTACGAGCAGTACTTC.

The chain couples TRBV9 to TRBJ2-3; the D gene is possibly TRBD1 (6 bases). Germline V gives CDR1 SGDLS, CDR2 YYNGEE. Deletions cut 4 bases from V and 1 base from J, with 13 bases between. CDR3 size: 15 residues. CDR3 loop: CASSFREGGTDTQYF. Here the CDR3 DNA reads TGTGCCAGCAGCTTCCGTGAGGGGGGCACAGATACGCAGTATTTT.